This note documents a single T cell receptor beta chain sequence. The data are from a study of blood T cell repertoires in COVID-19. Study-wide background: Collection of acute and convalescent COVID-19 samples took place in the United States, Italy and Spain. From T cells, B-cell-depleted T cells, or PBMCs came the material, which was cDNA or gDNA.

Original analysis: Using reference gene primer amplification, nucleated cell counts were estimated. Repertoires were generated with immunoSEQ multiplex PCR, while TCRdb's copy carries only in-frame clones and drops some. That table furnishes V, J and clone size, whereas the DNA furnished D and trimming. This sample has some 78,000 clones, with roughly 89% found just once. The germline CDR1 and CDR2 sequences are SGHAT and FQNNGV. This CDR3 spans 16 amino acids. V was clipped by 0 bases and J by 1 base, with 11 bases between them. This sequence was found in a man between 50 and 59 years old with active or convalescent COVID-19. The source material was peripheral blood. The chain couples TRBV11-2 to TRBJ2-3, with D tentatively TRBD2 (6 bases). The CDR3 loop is CASSLEPGLRTDTQYF. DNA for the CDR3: TGTGCCAGCAGCTTAGAGCCGGGACTTCGCACAGATACGCAGTATTTT.